This T cell receptor (beta chain) emerged from a study of shared clonotypes between healthy human individuals. CDR1 is SGHTS, CDR2 YDEGEE, per germline. The CDR3 runs to 16 residues. V lost 0 bases to trimming and J lost 1 base, with 11 bases between them. Comment on this clone: What it recognizes is unknown.

Assay execution proceeded at the deep level. Profiled with immunoSEQ multiplex PCR; TCRdb holds only in-frame clones, not every one. The top ten clones hold 0.13% to 0.15% of a sample with millions of clones, about 92% of them seen once. General observations from the study: Clonotype sharing levels among donors were expected to vary with sequencing depth. Naive subsets tended to show greater estimated richness than memory subsets.

The source material was naive CD4+ T cells sorted from blood. Subset given: CD45RA+ positively selected. This receptor was identified in a man younger than 35 in good health. The rearrangement links TRBV5-8 to TRBJ2-1; D might be TRBD1 or TRBD2, each matching 5 bases. The CDR3 DNA reads TGTGCCAGCAGCTTGGGTTGGGACGGATCCTACAATGAGCAGTTCTTC. It specifies CASSLGWDGSYNEQFF.